The source of this T cell receptor beta chain is a study of CD8+ T cells in alopecia areata. Study at large: For the treated group, dosing was oral tofacitinib at 5 to 10 mg twice daily. Whole-study findings and limits: For lesional scalp, especially alopecia totalis/universalis, clonality was higher than in normal scalp. TCRs were shared less clearly across patients than in mice, possibly for HLA-related reasons.

On this clone itself: Its antigen remains unidentified.

Documented treatment: oral pan-JAK inhibitor, 5-10 mg twice daily. Isolation of CD4+ and CD8+ T cells from PBMCs was achieved by sorting. Germline lookup yields CDR1 SGHRS and CDR2 YFSETQ. This CDR3 has 13 residues. Trimming shortened V by 5 bases and J by 4 bases, and 12 bases separated the two germline ends. Extracted RNA was reverse transcribed into cDNA, the sequencing template. Assay used: immunoSEQ multiplex PCR; TCRdb lists only in-frame clones, some missing. The sample consists of about 190,000 clones, roughly 66% of them appearing once. This TCR derives from a human donor with alopecia areata. The material sequenced was CD4+ T cells sorted from blood, taken at week 24, from a patient treated with tofacitinib. The chain combines TRBV5-1 with TRBJ1-1; D is unclear. As DNA, the CDR3 is TGCGCCAGCAGTGTGGGGAAGGGCACTGAAGCTTTCTTT. Protein: CASSVGKGTEAFF.